Listed below are T cell receptor beta chains from one sample, sequenced in a study of T cell responses to AZD1222 COVID-19 vaccine. Assay: immunoSEQ multiplex PCR; the TCRdb copy retains only in-frame clones and omits some. The sample consists of tens of thousands of clones, roughly nine tenths of them appearing once. This material consisted of peripheral blood, taken 28 days after the second AZD1222 dose. The receptors were sampled from an adult who received the AZD1222 COVID-19 vaccine. Both conserved end residues are part of each CDR3. Each record gives: J gene, clone size, D gene, V gene, CDR3 protein, CDR3 DNA. The D gene is left open where the match is weak. Part of the rows lack a size; the others show once, few, many or a class for expanded clones.

TRBJ2-3	-	TRBD2	TRBV6-4	CASSEAGRAADTQYF	TGTGCCAGCAGTGAAGCCGGGAGGGCTGCAGATACGCAGTATTTT
TRBJ1-6	-	-	TRBV7-9	CASSLRNINSPLHF	TGTGCCAGCAGCTTAAGGAATATTAATTCACCCCTCCACTTT
TRBJ1-5	-	-	TRBV6-6	CASGTRGASNQPQHF	TGTGCCAGCGGGACTCGGGGGGCGAGCAATCAGCCCCAGCATTTT
TRBJ2-7	-	-	TRBV6-6	CASTNDREEQYF	TGTGCCAGCACCAACGATCGGGAAGAGCAGTACTTC
TRBJ2-1	-	TRBD2	TRBV29-1	CSGGTSGNNEQFF	TGCAGCGGCGGGACTAGCGGTAACAATGAGCAGTTCTTC
TRBJ1-1	-	-	TRBV7-6	CASSLAGAGGEAFF	TGTGCCAGCAGCTTAGCGGGCGCCGGGGGTGAAGCTTTCTTT
TRBJ1-3	-	-	TRBV6-5	CASSTGSGNTIYF	TGTGCCAGCAGTACCGGGTCTGGAAACACCATATATTTT
TRBJ1-2	-	TRBD1	TRBV2	CASSEQGQGYGYTF	TGTGCCAGCAGTGAACAGGGACAGGGCTATGGCTACACCTTC
TRBJ2-7	-	-	TRBV2	CASSDSWEQYF	TGTGCCAGCAGTGACAGCTGGGAGCAGTACTTC
TRBJ2-3	few	-	TRBV12-3/TRBV12-4	CASSPSGRNTQYF	TGTGCCAGCAGCCCGTCGGGGCGGAATACGCAGTATTTT
TRBJ2-7	-	TRBD2	TRBV4-1	CASSQERTSGRDEQYF	TGCGCCAGCAGCCAAGAACGGACTAGCGGGAGGGACGAGCAGTACTTC
TRBJ2-1	-	TRBD2	TRBV27	CASSLFVEASGVQFEQFF	TGTGCCAGCAGTTTATTCGTTGAGGCTAGCGGAGTTCAATTCGAGCAGTTCTTC
TRBJ1-3	-	-	TRBV2	CASSDLDHSGNTIYF	TGTGCCAGCAGTGACCTGGATCACTCTGGAAACACCATATATTTT
TRBJ2-1	-	TRBD2	TRBV7-2	CASSLEGGRIRGQFF	TGTGCCAGCAGCTTAGAGGGCGGGAGGATTAGAGGGCAGTTCTTC
TRBJ1-3	few	-	TRBV18	CASSPALHSGNTIYF	TGTGCCAGCTCACCGGCACTACACTCTGGAAACACCATATATTTT
TRBJ2-2	-	-	TRBV30	CAWSVQPTGELFF	TGTGCCTGGAGTGTACAGCCCACCGGGGAGCTGTTTTTT
TRBJ1-4	-	-	TRBV6-2/TRBV6-3	CASTYNSLGDDEKLFF	TGTGCCAGCACTTACAACTCCCTTGGGGACGATGAAAAACTGTTTTTT
TRBJ1-2	once	TRBD1	TRBV5-8	CASSGLPGQGNLNYGYTF	TGTGCCAGCAGCGGTCTTCCGGGACAGGGCAACCTAAACTATGGCTACACCTTC
TRBJ1-4	-	-	TRBV7-2	CASSPSAVQGRHEKLFF	TGTGCCAGCAGTCCCTCCGCCGTACAGGGTCGCCATGAAAAACTGTTTTTT